A single sample is the source of the 8 T cell receptor beta chains below, sequenced in a study of human T cells and chemical hapten exposure. Time point of the sample: pre-sensitization, week 0. Treatment here: therapeutic diphenylcyclopropenone sensitization with weekly scalp DPC. TCRdb re-called the RACE reads through MiXCR, storing one row per CDR3 protein. The sample has 250,000 or so distinct CDR3 sequences, roughly 8% seen once; the top ten hold 1.2%. Sample: whole blood, taken in connection with sensitization to the hapten diphenylcyclopropenone (DPC). Receptors were obtained from a young man with alopecia areata. Some clones in this sample may be carry-over from other donors' samples.

This sequence joins TRBV28 and TRBJ1-1; TRBD1 might be the D (5 bases). V gave up 6 bases and J gave up 0 bases, with 11 bases separating them. The CDR3 runs to 14 residues. The germline gives CDR1 MDHEN, CDR2 SYDVKM. The CDR3 reads CASRATVMNTEAFF. The CDR3 coding sequence is TGTGCCAGCAGGGCGACAGTCATGAACACTGAAGCTTTCTTT. The variable domain in full, completed from reference TRBV28 and TRBJ1-1, reads DVKVTQSSRYLVKRTGEKVFLECVQDMDHENMFWYRQDPGLGLRLIYFSYDVKMKEKGDIPEGYSVSREKKERFSLILESASTNQTSMYLCASRATVMNTEAFFGQGTRLTVV.

In its sample, this clonotype was seen a few times. V usage is TRBV7-2 and J usage is TRBJ2-2, with D unresolved. The length of the CDR3 is 14 residues. CDR1 is SGHTA and CDR2 is FQGNSA in the germline V gene. V gave up 8 bases and J gave up 0 bases, with 10 bases separating them. The CDR3 sequence is CASHNFANTGELFF. In nucleotides, the CDR3 is TGTGCCAGCCACAATTTCGCGAACACCGGGGAGCTGTTTTTT.

Only a few counts were recorded for this clonotype. The V gene is TRBV7-6, the J gene TRBJ1-2; D is ambiguous. The germline V and J ends were trimmed by 1 base and 4 bases, with 13 bases remaining between them. Germline V gives CDR1 SGHVS, CDR2 FNYEAQ. The CDR3 is 15 residues long. The CDR3 sequence is CASSLVPGKGYGYTF. CDR3 sequence (DNA): TGTGCCAGCAGCTTAGTGCCGGGAAAGGGCTATGGCTACACCTTC.

This clonotype was picked up a small number of times. V and J are TRBV20-1 and TRBJ2-3; D may be TRBD2 (5 bases). Trimming removed 0 bases from V and 4 bases from J, with 14 bases in between. CDR3 size: 15 residues. Germline CDR1 and CDR2: DFQATT and SNEGSKA (reference sequence). CDR3 DNA sequence: TGCAGTGCTAGAGATCTGTCGGGGATTGCAGATACGCAGTATTTT. Translation gives CSARDLSGIADTQYF.

This clonotype has a single count. The chain uses TRBV11-3 and TRBJ2-3; possible D gene TRBD2, 6 bases. Per germline, CDR1 SGHNT and CDR2 YENEEA. V was trimmed by 5 bases and J by 2 bases, leaving 17 bases between them. The CDR3 is made up of 16 amino acids. The CDR3 nucleotides read TGTGCCAGCAGCCAGCTGGGAGGTAAAGCCACAGATACGCAGTATTTT. The encoded protein is CASSQLGGKATDTQYF.

There are many counts of this clonotype. V gene TRBV19 combines with J gene TRBJ1-4, with TRBD1 identical over 7 bases. V gave up 8 bases and J gave up 8 bases; unmatched junction bases: 11. Germline V CDR1 and CDR2: LNHDA, SQIVND (reference sequence). The CDR3 sequence is 14 residues long. CDR3 sequence reads: CASGPGQRTEKLFF. Written as DNA, the CDR3 is TGTGCCAGTGGACCGGGACAGCGGACGGAAAAACTGTTTTTT.

A few counts support this clonotype. The chain couples TRBV7-9 to TRBJ1-2, with TRBD1 identical over 7 bases. The CDR3 runs 18 residues. J lost 6 bases, V lost 0 bases, and 16 bases had no gene match. Looked up from germline, CDR1 is SEHNR and CDR2 is FQNEAQ (reference sequence). CDR3 loop: CASSLAPRTQQGLNGYTF. Written as DNA, the CDR3 is TGTGCCAGCAGCTTAGCTCCACGGACCCAACAGGGGTTAAATGGCTACACCTTC.

V is TRBV4-3 and J is TRBJ1-5; weak D call: TRBD1 (5 bases). V lost 0 bases to trimming and J lost 4 bases, with 7 bases between them. CDR3 length: 14 amino acids. CDR1 is LGHNA and CDR2 is YSLEER in the germline V gene. CDR3: CASSQETANQPQHF. The CDR3 DNA follows: TGCGCCAGCAGCCAAGAGACAGCAAATCAGCCCCAGCATTTT.